Listed below are T cell receptor beta chains from one sample, sequenced in a study of control samples from healthy donors and cancer patients. Assay: immunoSEQ multiplex PCR; the TCRdb copy retains only in-frame clones and omits some. The sample carries some 150,000 clones, 96% recorded once. Sequencing used blood. The receptors stem from a woman in her 30s in good health. Each CDR3 is given with its conserved first and last residue. Each record gives: D gene, J gene, V gene, clone size, CDR3 DNA, CDR3 protein. A D gene is named only where the DNA matches it firmly. Where a row states a size, it is once, few, many or the class of an expanded clone; other rows omit it.

TRBD1 | TRBJ2-7 | TRBV6-2/TRBV6-3 | - | TGTGCCAGCAGTTGGACAGGGTGGTACGAGCAGTACTTC | CASSWTGWYEQYF
- | TRBJ1-1 | TRBV4-1 | - | TGCGCCAGCAGCCAATTTAGCTCCATGAACACTGAAGCTTTCTTT | CASSQFSSMNTEAFF
- | TRBJ1-5 | TRBV9 | - | TGTGCCAGCAGCGCAGGGATCTATCCTCAGCCCCAGCATTTT | CASSAGIYPQPQHF
TRBD1 | TRBJ2-7 | TRBV5-4 | - | TGTGCCAGCAGTGGGGACAGGGGGCGTAGTGAGCAGTACTTC | CASSGDRGRSEQYF
TRBD2 | TRBJ2-7 | TRBV4-1 | - | TGCGCCAGCAGCCACCTTGCCCCACTAGCGGGACGGTCCTACGAGCAGTACTTC | CASSHLAPLAGRSYEQYF
TRBD2 | TRBJ2-7 | TRBV7-9 | - | TGTGCCAGCAGCTTAGCGTTGACTAGCGGGAGAAACGAGCAGTACTTC | CASSLALTSGRNEQYF
- | TRBJ2-7 | TRBV3-1/TRBV3-2 | - | TGTGCCAGCAGCCAAGATTCAGGAGGGTACGAGCAGTACTTC | CASSQDSGGYEQYF
- | TRBJ1-3 | TRBV13 | once | TGTGCCAGCAGCTTAGGGGTAGCTGGAAACACCATATATTTT | CASSLGVAGNTIYF
- | TRBJ2-2 | TRBV18 | - | TGTGCCAGCTCACCCAGGCAGAACACCGGGGAGCTGTTTTTT | CASSPRQNTGELFF
TRBD2 | TRBJ2-7 | TRBV6-1 | - | TGTGCCAGCAGTGAAGACGCACTAGCGGGATTCTCCTACGAGCAGTACTTC | CASSEDALAGFSYEQYF
- | TRBJ2-1 | TRBV10-3 | - | TGTGCCATCAGCAGAGCTCAGGACAATGAGCAGTTCTTC | CAISRAQDNEQFF
- | TRBJ2-1 | TRBV5-1 | - | TGCGCCAGCAGCTGGGGACCTGGCAATGAGCAGTTCTTC | CASSWGPGNEQFF
- | TRBJ2-7 | TRBV3-1/TRBV3-2 | - | TGTGCCAGCAGTTTGGAGCAGGCCGCCTACGAGCAGTACTTC | CASSLEQAAYEQYF
- | TRBJ1-1 | TRBV28 | - | TGTGCCAGCAGACCCGAGCGGGGTTCGAACACTGAAGCTTTCTTT | CASRPERGSNTEAFF
- | TRBJ2-1 | TRBV12-3/TRBV12-4 | - | TGTGCCAGCAGTATCTCGGCTGAGCAGTTCTTC | CASSISAEQFF
- | TRBJ1-1 | TRBV5-1 | once | TGCGCCAGCAGCTTGGGGGACGCGGGGCTTACTGAAGCTTTCTTT | CASSLGDAGLTEAFF